Below are 5 T cell receptor beta chains sequenced from a single sample in a study of blood T cell repertoires in COVID-19. The data were produced by immunoSEQ multiplex PCR, yet TCRdb's version contains in-frame clones alone and is incomplete. The table has about 240,000 clones, more than 75% seen once. Sequenced sample: peripheral blood. These receptors were taken from a woman between 35 and 50 years old who had recovered from COVID-19.

The chain is built from TRBV4-2 and TRBJ2-2; 9 bases fit TRBD2. Germline CDR1 is LGHNA and CDR2 is YNFKEQ. The V segment lost 2 bases and the J segment 2 bases; nucleotides outside the gene matches: 3. This CDR3 region has 16 residues. The CDR3 is CASSQTTSGNTGELFF. The CDR3 DNA reads TGTGCCAGCAGCCAAACGACTAGCGGAAACACCGGGGAGCTGTTTTTT.

The chain uses TRBV6-2 or TRBV6-3 and TRBJ2-7; 9 nucleotides align to TRBD1. Unmatched junction bases numbered 6, after V lost 6 bases and J lost 0 bases. The CDR3 extends over 15 amino acids. The germline V gene encodes CDR1 MNHEY and CDR2 SVGEGT. This CDR3 reads CASSLGQGPSYEQYF. The CDR3 DNA is TGTGCCAGCAGCCTGGGACAGGGACCCTCCTACGAGCAGTACTTC.

V gene TRBV7-2 combines with J gene TRBJ2-7; D perhaps matches TRBD2 (6 bases). This CDR3 has 13 amino acids. CDR1 and CDR2 from the germline V gene are SGHTA and FQGNSA. V lost 5 bases and J lost 6, with 14 bases in between. The CDR3 bases are TGTGCCAGCAGCCCGGAGGGCCGTCGCGAGCAGTACTTC. Its protein product is CASSPEGRREQYF.

The rearrangement links TRBV4-1 to TRBJ2-3; D is unclear. CDR1 and CDR2 from the germline V gene are MGHRA and YSYEKL. The V and J ends lost 3 bases and 2 bases respectively, with 6 bases between them. This CDR3 is built from 13 residues. In DNA, the CDR3 is TGCGCCAGCAGCCACCCCCACACAGATACGCAGTATTTT. Translated: CASSHPHTDTQYF.

This clone has only one observation. The V call is TRBV6-2 or TRBV6-3, the J call TRBJ2-5, with unresolved D. Trimming left V 4 bases short and J 5 bases short, with 8 bases between. This CDR3 has 12 amino acids. Germline-derived CDR1 and CDR2 are MNHEY and SVGEGT. The CDR3 nucleotides are TGTGCCAGCAGTTCCCCGAGGGAGACCCAGTACTTC. It codes for CASSSPRETQYF.